The rows below give T cell receptor beta chains drawn from one sample of a study of cytomegalovirus exposure and HLA in healthy donors. Assay used: immunoSEQ multiplex PCR; TCRdb lists only in-frame clones, some missing. The table has approximately 190,000 clones, approximately 82% seen once. The specimen was PBMCs. Receptor source: a woman in her late teens or twenties in good health and CMV-seronegative. Both conserved end residues are part of each CDR3. Each record gives: V gene, clone size, D gene, J gene, CDR3 DNA, CDR3 protein. A D gene is named only where the DNA matches it firmly. Clone size appears in some rows only: once, few, many, or a class for an expanded clone.

V: TRBV9
size: -
D: -
J: TRBJ2-1
DNA: TGTGCCAGCAGCGCCGACAGGTTAATCGATGAGCAGTTCTTC
CDR3: CASSADRLIDEQFF

V: TRBV2
size: many
D: TRBD1
J: TRBJ1-4
DNA: TGTGCCAGCAGGCAACAGGGGGCTGAACGGGAAAAACTGTTTTTT
CDR3: CASRQQGAEREKLFF

V: TRBV6-6
size: -
D: -
J: TRBJ2-2
DNA: TGTGCCAGCAGTTACGGCCCCGTGAACACCGGGGAGCTGTTTTTT
CDR3: CASSYGPVNTGELFF

V: TRBV30
size: -
D: -
J: TRBJ1-6
DNA: TGTGCCTGGAGTGTACCCGCCGGGCCCCTCCACTTT
CDR3: CAWSVPAGPLHF

V: TRBV7-2
size: -
D: TRBD1
J: TRBJ1-1
DNA: TGTGCCAGCAGCCTGGACAGGGAGCGGGGGAACACTGAAGCTTTCTTT
CDR3: CASSLDRERGNTEAFF

V: TRBV7-9
size: -
D: -
J: TRBJ1-2
DNA: TGTGCCAGCAGCTTAGTTTTCGCGGGATCCGCCGGCTACACCTTC
CDR3: CASSLVFAGSAGYTF

V: TRBV13
size: -
D: TRBD1
J: TRBJ1-1
DNA: TGTGCCAGCAGCTTGACAGGGGGTGGGAACACTGAAGCTTTCTTT
CDR3: CASSLTGGGNTEAFF

V: TRBV27
size: -
D: TRBD1
J: TRBJ2-5
DNA: TGTGCCAGCAGTCCCCGGACAGGCATTTACGAGACCCAGTACTTC
CDR3: CASSPRTGIYETQYF

V: TRBV5-1
size: -
D: TRBD1
J: TRBJ1-4
DNA: TGCGCCAGCAGCCAGGGGGCACCTAATGAAAAACTGTTTTTT
CDR3: CASSQGAPNEKLFF

V: TRBV10-3
size: -
D: -
J: TRBJ2-5
DNA: TGTGCCATCAGTGGGAGGTCCAGTGATAGCATGAAGACCCAGTACTTC
CDR3: CAISGRSSDSMKTQYF

V: TRBV7-2
size: -
D: TRBD2
J: TRBJ2-5
DNA: TGTGCCAGCAGCTTAGTTTTAGCGGGAGGCCAAGAGACCCAGTACTTC
CDR3: CASSLVLAGGQETQYF

V: TRBV28
size: -
D: -
J: TRBJ2-7
DNA: TGTGCCAGCAGTTTAACAGGGACCTACGAGCAGTACTTC
CDR3: CASSLTGTYEQYF

V: TRBV7-2
size: -
D: -
J: TRBJ2-5
DNA: TGTGCCAGCAGTCCTTATTTCCAAGAGACCCAGTACTTC
CDR3: CASSPYFQETQYF

V: TRBV18
size: -
D: -
J: TRBJ2-7
DNA: TGTGCCAGCTCACCATACAGCGGTCTAGTCTACGAGCAGTACTTC
CDR3: CASSPYSGLVYEQYF

V: TRBV11-2
size: -
D: TRBD1
J: TRBJ2-1
DNA: TGTGCCAGCAGCTTTCGACAGGGGATATACAATGAGCAGTTCTTC
CDR3: CASSFRQGIYNEQFF

V: TRBV9
size: -
D: TRBD1
J: TRBJ1-2
DNA: TGTGCCAGCAGCGCAGGGGACAGGGCGGCCTATGGCTACACCTTC
CDR3: CASSAGDRAAYGYTF

V: TRBV7-2
size: once
D: -
J: TRBJ2-5
DNA: TGTGCCAGCAGCTTTCAGGTGCAAGAGACCCAGTACTTC
CDR3: CASSFQVQETQYF

V: TRBV29-1
size: -
D: -
J: TRBJ2-1
DNA: TGCAGCGTTGAGGGACTGAAATACAATGAGCAGTTCTTC
CDR3: CSVEGLKYNEQFF

V: TRBV28
size: -
D: TRBD1
J: TRBJ2-1
DNA: TGTGCCAGCAGTTTAAGTAGGCAGGGGGCTATGGATGAGCAGTTCTTC
CDR3: CASSLSRQGAMDEQFF

V: TRBV19
size: -
D: -
J: TRBJ2-2
DNA: TGTGCCAGTAGAGGTCCAGGGTCGCAACCAATCACCGGGGAGCTGTTTTTT
CDR3: CASRGPGSQPITGELFF

V: TRBV4-1
size: -
D: TRBD1
J: TRBJ2-1
DNA: TGCGCCAGCAGCTCGGCGGGACAGGGCATAAATGAGCAGTTCTTC
CDR3: CASSSAGQGINEQFF

V: TRBV19
size: -
D: -
J: TRBJ1-1
DNA: TGTGCCAGTAGCCGTTACAGCCGCACTGAAGCTTTCTTT
CDR3: CASSRYSRTEAFF

V: TRBV27
size: few
D: -
J: TRBJ2-6
DNA: TGTGCCAGCACCTACTCTGGGGCCAACGTCCTGACTTTC
CDR3: CASTYSGANVLTF

V: TRBV6-5
size: -
D: -
J: TRBJ1-2
DNA: TGTGCCAGCAGTCGCCACAAGACAGGCAACTATGGCTACACCTTC
CDR3: CASSRHKTGNYGYTF

V: TRBV20-1
size: -
D: TRBD2
J: TRBJ2-1
DNA: TGCGGACTAGCGGGGTACAATGAGCAGTTCTTC
CDR3: CGLAGYNEQFF

V: TRBV6-5
size: -
D: -
J: TRBJ1-2
DNA: TGTGCCAGCAGTTATCTTCAGCAGGCCCCCTATGGCTACACCTTC
CDR3: CASSYLQQAPYGYTF

V: TRBV5-1
size: -
D: -
J: TRBJ2-2
DNA: TGCGCCAGCAGCTTGGAGTCAGCGAACACCGGGGAGCTGTTTTTT
CDR3: CASSLESANTGELFF

V: TRBV25-1
size: -
D: TRBD1
J: TRBJ1-1
DNA: TGTGCCAGCGATCAAGGGACAGCTGGGGGGCCTGAAGCTTTCTTT
CDR3: CASDQGTAGGPEAFF

V: TRBV4-1
size: -
D: -
J: TRBJ2-7
DNA: TGCGCCAGCAGCCAAGGGGCAGGGGACTACGAGCAGTACTTC
CDR3: CASSQGAGDYEQYF

V: TRBV28
size: few
D: TRBD2
J: TRBJ2-2
DNA: TGTGCCAGCAGGAGGACTAGCGGGAACACCGGGGAGCTGTTTTTT
CDR3: CASRRTSGNTGELFF

V: TRBV18
size: -
D: TRBD1
J: TRBJ1-3
DNA: TGTGCCAGCTCACCGTTAAAATCGCTACAGGGGCTCTCTGGAAACACCATATATTTT
CDR3: CASSPLKSLQGLSGNTIYF

V: TRBV29-1
size: -
D: -
J: TRBJ1-2
DNA: TGCAGCGTTGGCAGGCGAAATAACTATGGCTACACCTTC
CDR3: CSVGRRNNYGYTF

V: TRBV4-3
size: -
D: TRBD2
J: TRBJ2-3
DNA: TGCGCCAGCAGCCAAGATTGGGCGGGAGGGCCCCATACGCAGTATTTT
CDR3: CASSQDWAGGPHTQYF

V: TRBV7-9
size: -
D: -
J: TRBJ1-4
DNA: TGTGCCAGCACCCTAGGGGTCAGGACGGTGAATGAAAAACTGTTTTTT
CDR3: CASTLGVRTVNEKLFF

V: TRBV11-2
size: -
D: -
J: TRBJ1-2
DNA: TGTGCCAGCAGCTTGGGGGGGTCAGGCTACACCTTC
CDR3: CASSLGGSGYTF

V: TRBV5-1
size: -
D: TRBD1
J: TRBJ2-3
DNA: TGCGCCAGCAGCCGTGGGACAGGGGGAGTTGATACGCAGTATTTT
CDR3: CASSRGTGGVDTQYF

V: TRBV11-3
size: -
D: -
J: TRBJ1-1
DNA: TGTGCCAGCAGCTTAATAGGGACGACACGGGGGATGTTGAACACTGAAGCTTTCTTT
CDR3: CASSLIGTTRGMLNTEAFF

V: TRBV4-3
size: few
D: -
J: TRBJ2-6
DNA: TGCGCCAGCAGCCACGGGGGACGGGACTCTGGGGCCAACGTCCTGACTTTC
CDR3: CASSHGGRDSGANVLTF

V: TRBV4-1
size: -
D: -
J: TRBJ1-1
DNA: TGCGCCAGCAGCCAAGATTCCCTAGGAGGTATTGAAGCTTTCTTT
CDR3: CASSQDSLGGIEAFF

V: TRBV6-1
size: -
D: -
J: TRBJ2-3
DNA: TGTGCCAGCAGTGTAATGACGGGAGTTGTCACAGATACGCAGTATTTT
CDR3: CASSVMTGVVTDTQYF

V: TRBV9
size: -
D: -
J: TRBJ1-1
DNA: TGTGCCAGCAGCGTAGGGGGCGGGAACGCTGAAGCTTTCTTT
CDR3: CASSVGGGNAEAFF

V: TRBV28
size: -
D: -
J: TRBJ2-4
DNA: TGTGCCAGCAGTGTAAATCAGGGGGCCAAAAACATTCAGTACTTC
CDR3: CASSVNQGAKNIQYF

V: TRBV11-2
size: -
D: -
J: TRBJ2-3
DNA: TGTGCCAGCAGCTTAGTGGGGACTAGCACAGATACGCAGTATTTT
CDR3: CASSLVGTSTDTQYF

V: TRBV6-4
size: few
D: TRBD1
J: TRBJ1-2
DNA: TGTGCCAGCAGTGACTCGACAGGGGGCGGCTACACCTTC
CDR3: CASSDSTGGGYTF

V: TRBV7-8
size: -
D: TRBD2
J: TRBJ2-1
DNA: TGTGCCAGCAGCGGCCATAGCGGGAGGGCCTACAATGAGCAGTTCTTC
CDR3: CASSGHSGRAYNEQFF

V: TRBV9
size: -
D: -
J: TRBJ1-3
DNA: TGTGCCAGCGGCGTAGAGACAGACAGAAACACCATATATTTT
CDR3: CASGVETDRNTIYF

V: TRBV18
size: -
D: -
J: TRBJ2-3
DNA: TGTGCCAGCTCACCACCGGCGGCTGCCGCAGATACGCAGTATTTT
CDR3: CASSPPAAAADTQYF

V: TRBV6-1
size: once
D: -
J: TRBJ2-5
DNA: TGTGCCAGCAGTGAGTCAGGGCAAGAGACCCAGTACTTC
CDR3: CASSESGQETQYF

V: TRBV23-1
size: -
D: -
J: TRBJ1-1
DNA: TGCGCCAGCCGTTACACTGAAGCTTTCTTT
CDR3: CASRYTEAFF

V: TRBV18
size: -
D: -
J: TRBJ2-2
DNA: TGTGCCAGCTCACCCCTAGCCGGGGAGCTGTTTTTT
CDR3: CASSPLAGELFF

V: TRBV9
size: -
D: -
J: TRBJ2-4
DNA: TGTGCCAGCAGCGTAGGTCCAGGGCGGGACTTGGCAGCCAAAAACATTCAGTACTTC
CDR3: CASSVGPGRDLAAKNIQYF

V: TRBV7-9
size: once
D: -
J: TRBJ2-7
DNA: TGTGCCAGCACCTTAGGTGGACTCAGTAACGAGCAGTACTTC
CDR3: CASTLGGLSNEQYF

V: TRBV4-3
size: -
D: -
J: TRBJ1-4
DNA: TGCGCCAGCAGCCAAGACAGGGGTACAACTAATGAAAAACTGTTTTTT
CDR3: CASSQDRGTTNEKLFF

V: TRBV15
size: -
D: -
J: TRBJ1-2
DNA: TGTGCCACCAGCAGAGATTTTAGTGAGCTGCTTATCGGTGGCTACACCTTC
CDR3: CATSRDFSELLIGGYTF

V: TRBV6-5
size: -
D: -
J: TRBJ1-1
DNA: TGTGCCAGCAGTTCGGGTAGTATAGCTTTCTTT
CDR3: CASSSGSIAFF

V: TRBV19
size: -
D: -
J: TRBJ1-5
DNA: TGTGCCAGTAGTCCAGGGTATAGCAATCAGCCCCAGCATTTT
CDR3: CASSPGYSNQPQHF